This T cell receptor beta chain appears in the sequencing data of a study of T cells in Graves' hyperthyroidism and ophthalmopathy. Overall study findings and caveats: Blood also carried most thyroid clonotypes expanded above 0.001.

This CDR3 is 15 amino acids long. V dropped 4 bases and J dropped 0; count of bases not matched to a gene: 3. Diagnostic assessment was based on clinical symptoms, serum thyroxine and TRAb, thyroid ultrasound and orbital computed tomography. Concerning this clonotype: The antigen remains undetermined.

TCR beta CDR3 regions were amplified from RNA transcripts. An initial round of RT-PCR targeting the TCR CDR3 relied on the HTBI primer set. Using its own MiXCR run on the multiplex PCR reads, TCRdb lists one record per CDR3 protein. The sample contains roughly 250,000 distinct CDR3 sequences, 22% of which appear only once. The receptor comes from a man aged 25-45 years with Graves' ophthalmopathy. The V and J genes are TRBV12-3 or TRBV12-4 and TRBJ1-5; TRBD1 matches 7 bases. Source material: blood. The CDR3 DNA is TGTGCCAGCAGTTGGGGACAGCATAGCAATCAGCCCCAGCATTTT. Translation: CASSWGQHSNQPQHF.